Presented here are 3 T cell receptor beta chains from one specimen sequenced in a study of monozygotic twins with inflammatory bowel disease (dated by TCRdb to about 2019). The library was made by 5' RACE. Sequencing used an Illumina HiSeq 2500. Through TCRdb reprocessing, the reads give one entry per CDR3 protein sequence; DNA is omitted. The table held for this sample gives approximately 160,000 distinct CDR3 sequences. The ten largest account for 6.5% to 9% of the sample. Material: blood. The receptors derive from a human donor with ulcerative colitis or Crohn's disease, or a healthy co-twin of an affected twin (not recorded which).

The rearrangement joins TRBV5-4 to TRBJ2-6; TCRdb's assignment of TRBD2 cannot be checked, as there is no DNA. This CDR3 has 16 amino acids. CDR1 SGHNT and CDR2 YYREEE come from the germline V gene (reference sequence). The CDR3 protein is CASSLDSASGANVLTF.

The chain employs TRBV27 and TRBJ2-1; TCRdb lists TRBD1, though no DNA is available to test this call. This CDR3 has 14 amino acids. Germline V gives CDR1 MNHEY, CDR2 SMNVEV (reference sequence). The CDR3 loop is CASTPRGSYNEQFF.

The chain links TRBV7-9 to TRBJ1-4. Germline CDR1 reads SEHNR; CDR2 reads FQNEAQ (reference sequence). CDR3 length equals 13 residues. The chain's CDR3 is CASSRLVGEKLFF.